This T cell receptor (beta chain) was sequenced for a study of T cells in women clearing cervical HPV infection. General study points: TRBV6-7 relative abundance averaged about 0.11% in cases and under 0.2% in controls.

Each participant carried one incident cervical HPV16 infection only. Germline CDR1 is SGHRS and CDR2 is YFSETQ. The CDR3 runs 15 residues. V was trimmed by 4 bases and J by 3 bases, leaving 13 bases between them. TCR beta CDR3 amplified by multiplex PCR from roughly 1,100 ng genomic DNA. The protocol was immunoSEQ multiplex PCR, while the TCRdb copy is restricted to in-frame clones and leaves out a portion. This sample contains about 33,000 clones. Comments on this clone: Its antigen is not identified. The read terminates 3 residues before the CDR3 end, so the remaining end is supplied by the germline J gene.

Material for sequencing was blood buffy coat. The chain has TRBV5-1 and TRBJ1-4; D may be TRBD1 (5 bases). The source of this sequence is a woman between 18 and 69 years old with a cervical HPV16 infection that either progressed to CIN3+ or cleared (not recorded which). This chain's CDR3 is CASSPGGSPNEKLFF. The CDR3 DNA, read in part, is TGCGCCAGCAGCCCCGGGGGGTCACCTAATGAAAAA.